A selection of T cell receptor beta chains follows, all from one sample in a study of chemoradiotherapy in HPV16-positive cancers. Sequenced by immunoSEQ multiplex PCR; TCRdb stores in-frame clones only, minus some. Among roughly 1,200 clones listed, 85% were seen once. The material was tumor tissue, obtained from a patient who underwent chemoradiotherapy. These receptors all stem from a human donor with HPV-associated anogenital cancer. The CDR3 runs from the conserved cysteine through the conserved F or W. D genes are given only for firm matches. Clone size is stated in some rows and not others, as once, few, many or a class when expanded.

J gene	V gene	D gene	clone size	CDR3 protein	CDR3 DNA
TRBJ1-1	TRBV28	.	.	CASTPRRGPWDTEAFF	TGTGCCAGCACCCCTCGACGGGGGCCCTGGGACACTGAAGCTTTCTTT
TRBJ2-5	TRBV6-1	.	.	CASSGTEQETQYF	TGTGCCAGCAGTGGTACAGAGCAAGAGACCCAGTACTTC
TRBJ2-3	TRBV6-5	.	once	CASSPGIARDTQYF	TGTGCCAGCAGCCCCGGGATAGCGAGGGATACGCAGTATTTT
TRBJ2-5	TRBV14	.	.	CASSQDGAGRETQYF	TGTGCCAGCAGCCAAGACGGCGCAGGGAGAGAGACCCAGTACTTC
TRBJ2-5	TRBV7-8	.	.	CASSVWAKEETQYF	TGTGCCAGCAGCGTTTGGGCTAAAGAAGAGACCCAGTACTTC
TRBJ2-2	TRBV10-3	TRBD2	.	CAISQLAGGPLNTGELFF	TGTGCCATCAGTCAACTAGCGGGGGGGCCACTGAACACCGGGGAGCTGTTTTTT
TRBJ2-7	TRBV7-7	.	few	CASSRFGGGSYEQYF	TGTGCTAGCAGCCGCTTCGGGGGAGGCTCCTACGAGCAGTACTTC
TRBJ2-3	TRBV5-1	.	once	CASRAAGATDTQYF	TGCGCCAGCAGGGCGGCGGGGGCCACAGATACGCAGTATTTT
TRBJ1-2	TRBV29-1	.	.	CSVNRAEGYTF	TGCAGCGTTAACAGGGCGGAGGGCTACACCTTC
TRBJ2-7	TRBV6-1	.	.	CASSEGNRVVREQYF	TGTGCCAGCAGTGAAGGGAATAGGGTGGTGCGCGAGCAGTACTTC
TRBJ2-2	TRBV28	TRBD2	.	CASKLAGGWNTGELFF	TGTGCCAGCAAGCTAGCGGGAGGGTGGAACACCGGGGAGCTGTTTTTT
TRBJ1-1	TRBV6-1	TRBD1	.	CASSEYKGTGVTEAFF	TGTGCCAGCAGTGAATATAAAGGGACAGGGGTTACTGAAGCTTTCTTT
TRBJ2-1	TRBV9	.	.	CASSVGVSAYNEQFF	TGTGCCAGCAGCGTGGGGGTAAGCGCCTACAATGAGCAGTTCTTC
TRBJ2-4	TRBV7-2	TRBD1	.	CASSDPGQGRDIQYF	TGTGCCAGCAGCGATCCGGGACAGGGACGGGACATTCAGTACTTC
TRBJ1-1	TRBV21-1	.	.	CASSRQGARDTEAFF	TGTGCCAGCAGCCGGCAGGGGGCGCGGGACACTGAAGCTTTCTTT